Below, one T cell receptor beta chain is given with its context. Documented treatment: about 20 received Ad26.COV2.S at low or high dose, single or two shots; several received placebo; per-sample allocation not given. Repertoires come from day 63 after the first vaccine or placebo injection. The data belong to a study of Ad26.COV2.S vaccination and SARS-CoV-2 variants. Generated by immunoSEQ multiplex PCR, the TCRdb table keeps only in-frame clones and is missing some. The sample holds hundreds of thousands of clones, about 89% seen once. The sequencing used peripheral blood, collected in a trial of Ad26.COV2.S vaccine versus placebo. This sequence was found in a person aged 18 to 59 who received the Ad26.COV2.S COVID-19 vaccine or a placebo.

CDR3 sequence reads: CASSYVSRAFF. The CDR3 DNA sequence: TGTGCCAGCAGTTATGTGAGTCGGGCTTTCTTT. The rearrangement uses TRBV6-2 or TRBV6-3 and TRBJ1-1; no firm D call. The V end lost 3 bases, the J end lost 11 bases, and 10 bases lay between the germline ends. The CDR3 contains 11 residues. CDR1 MNHEY and CDR2 SVGEGT come from the germline V gene.